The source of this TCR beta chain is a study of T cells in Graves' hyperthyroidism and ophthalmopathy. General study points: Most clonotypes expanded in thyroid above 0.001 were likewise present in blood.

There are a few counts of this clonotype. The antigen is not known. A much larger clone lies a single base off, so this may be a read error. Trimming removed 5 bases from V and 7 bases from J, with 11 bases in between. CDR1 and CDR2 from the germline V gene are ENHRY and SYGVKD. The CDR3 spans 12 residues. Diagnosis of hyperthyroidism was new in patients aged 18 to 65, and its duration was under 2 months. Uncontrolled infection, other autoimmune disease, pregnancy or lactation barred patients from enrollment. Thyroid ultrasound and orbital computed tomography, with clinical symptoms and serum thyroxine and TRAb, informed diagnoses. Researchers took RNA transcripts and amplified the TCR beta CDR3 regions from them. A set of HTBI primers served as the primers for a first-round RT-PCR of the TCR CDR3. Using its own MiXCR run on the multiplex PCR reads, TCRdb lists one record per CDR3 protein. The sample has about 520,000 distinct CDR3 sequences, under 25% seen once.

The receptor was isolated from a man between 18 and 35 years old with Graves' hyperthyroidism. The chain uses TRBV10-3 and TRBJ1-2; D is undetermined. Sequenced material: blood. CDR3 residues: CAISQEVAGYTF. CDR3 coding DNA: TGTGCCATCAGTCAGGAAGTGGCTGGCTACACCTTC.